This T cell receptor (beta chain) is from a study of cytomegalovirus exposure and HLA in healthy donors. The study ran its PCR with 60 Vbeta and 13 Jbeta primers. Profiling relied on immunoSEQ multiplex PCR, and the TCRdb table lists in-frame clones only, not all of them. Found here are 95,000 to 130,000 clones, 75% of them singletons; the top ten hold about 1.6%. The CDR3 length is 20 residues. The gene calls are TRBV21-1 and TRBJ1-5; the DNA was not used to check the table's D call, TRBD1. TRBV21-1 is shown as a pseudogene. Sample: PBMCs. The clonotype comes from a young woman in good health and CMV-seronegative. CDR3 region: CASSPPPGGQHIAWSQPQHF. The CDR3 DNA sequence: TGTGCCAGCAGCCCGCCCCCCGGGGGACAGCATATCGCTTGGAGTCAGCCCCAGCATTTT.